This T cell receptor (beta chain) appears in the sequencing data of a study of blood T cell repertoires in COVID-19. Study details: Sample material is recorded as cDNA or gDNA derived from T cells, B-cell-depleted T cells, or PBMCs.

Germline values: CDR1 ENHRY, CDR2 SYGVKD. V gave up 4 bases and J gave up 10 bases, with 14 bases separating them. CDR3 length: 12 amino acids. Sequencing used immunoSEQ multiplex PCR; TCRdb keeps in-frame clones, though not all of them. The table has roughly 220,000 clones, roughly 84% seen once. The sequencing sample was made of peripheral blood. The J gene is TRBJ2-7, the V gene TRBV10-3, with D perhaps TRBD1 (5 bases). The TCR sequence derives from a woman aged 25 to 39 who had recovered from COVID-19. This CDR3 is CAISALGVEQYF. Here the CDR3 DNA reads TGTGCCATCAGTGCCTTAGGGGTCGAACAGTACTTC.